Below, 14 T cell receptor beta chains from the same sample are listed, as sequenced in a study of CD8+CD57+ T cells in acquired aplastic anemia. An expansion of CD8+CD57+ cells by flow cytometry had been shown in patients chosen for sequencing. According to the study, genomic DNA was the template for TCR beta VDJ and CDR3 profiling. TCRdb fed the reads into MiXCR, producing one record per CDR3 protein. The sample yields around 180,000 distinct CDR3 sequences, 48% seen once. The specimen was sorted CD4+, CD8+, or CD8+CD57+ T cells (not recorded which) from PBMCs. These receptors came from a human donor with aplastic anemia.

The genes are TRBV5-1 and TRBJ2-7; tentative D call: TRBD1 (5 bases). Germline V gene sequence: CDR1 SGHRS, CDR2 YFSETQ. This CDR3 region has 14 residues. Trimming cost V 4 bases and J 6 bases, with 17 bases left between them. The CDR3 coding sequence is TGCGCCAGCAGCCCAGGGCAGGGCTTCGGCGAGCAGTACTTC. This encodes CASSPGQGFGEQYF.

This chain links TRBV7-9 with TRBJ2-7; D is unresolved. Germline CDR1 and CDR2: SEHNR and FQNEAQ (reference sequence). The length of the CDR3 is 13 residues. Trimming took off 3 bases at V and 3 bases at J, with 9 bases between the two ends. CDR3 sequence: CASSLGSNYEQYF. The CDR3 DNA is TGTGCCAGCAGCTTGGGGTCTAACTACGAGCAGTACTTC.

This clonotype was recorded many times. This chain connects TRBV6-6 to TRBJ2-1; D perhaps matches TRBD1 (5 bases). Deletions cut 2 bases from V and 8 bases from J, with 7 bases between. The CDR3 has 12 amino acids. CDR1 is MNHNY, CDR2 SVGAGI, per germline (reference sequence). The CDR3 nucleotides are TGTGCCAGCAGTTACAGGGGTGATGAGCAGTTCTTC. Translated, it gives CASSYRGDEQFF.

This clonotype was seen a single time. The chain combines TRBV27 with TRBJ2-2, with D possibly matching TRBD2 (6 bases). Germline V gene lookup returns CDR1 MNHEY and CDR2 SMNVEV (reference sequence). The V end lost 2 bases, the J end lost 4 bases, and 17 bases lay between the germline ends. The CDR3 is 17 residues long. In DNA form, the CDR3 reads TGTGCCAGCAGTTTAACGCTAGCGAGGACAAGCACCGGGGAGCTGTTTTTT. Translated, it gives CASSLTLARTSTGELFF.

The chain joins TRBV7-8 to TRBJ2-1; D remains unclear. The CDR3 covers 9 residues. Per the germline V gene, CDR1 is SGHVS and CDR2 is FQNEAQ. Between the trimmed V and J ends, which lost 6 bases and 7 bases, there was a span of 1 base. CDR3 region: CASSNEQFF. Here the CDR3 DNA reads TGTGCCAGCAGTAATGAGCAGTTCTTC.

V and J are TRBV7-9 and TRBJ1-1; D remains unclear. The V and J ends lost 4 bases and 5 bases respectively, with 5 bases between them. Germline CDR1 is SEHNR and CDR2 is FQNEAQ (reference sequence). The CDR3 is 11 amino acids. The CDR3 nucleotides read TGTGCCAGCAGCTCTAGTACTGAAGCTTTCTTT. The encoded protein is CASSSSTEAFF.

V is TRBV7-2 and J is TRBJ2-7, with D possibly being TRBD1 or TRBD2 (5 bases each). Looked up from germline, CDR1 is SGHTA and CDR2 is FQGNSA. The CDR3 length is 14 residues. Trimming removed 3 bases from V and 0 bases from J, with 9 bases in between. CDR3 bases: TGTGCCAGCAGCTTTTACGGGGCCTCCTACGAGCAGTACTTC. It translates to CASSFYGASYEQYF.

The sample holds many counts of this clonotype. The V gene is TRBV7-3, the J gene TRBJ1-1; D uncertain. The germline V gene encodes CDR1 SGHTA and CDR2 FQGTGA. V was pared by 5 bases and J by 1 base, with 11 bases between. The CDR3 spans 14 residues. The DNA for the CDR3 is TGTGCCAGCAGCCCCGACCCTCGGAACACTGAAGCTTTCTTT. Residues: CASSPDPRNTEAFF.

This clonotype was seen more than once but under ten times. The chain carries TRBV30 and TRBJ1-1; no firm D call. The germline CDR1 and CDR2 sequences are GTSNPN and SVGIG (reference sequence). The V gene lost 0 bases and the J gene lost 1 base, with 6 bases spanning the gap. The CDR3 is made up of 13 amino acids. The chain's CDR3 is CAWSVLRNTEAFF. Written as DNA, the CDR3 is TGTGCCTGGAGTGTACTAAGGAACACTGAAGCTTTCTTT.

The chain has TRBV29-1 and TRBJ2-7; TRBD1 matches at 10 bases. The germline V gene encodes CDR1 SQVTM and CDR2 ANQGSEA. The CDR3 runs 14 residues. The V and J ends lost 3 bases and 6 bases, in that order; junction bases with no gene match: 8. The CDR3 DNA follows: TGCAGCGTTGACCCTGGGGACAGGGGTACCGAGCAGTACTTC. This codes for CSVDPGDRGTEQYF.

The chain employs TRBV28 and TRBJ1-2, with TRBD1 matching over 7 bases. This CDR3 contains 13 residues. The trim removed 2 bases at V and 5 bases at J, leaving 2 bases unmatched. Germline values: CDR1 MDHEN, CDR2 SYDVKM. The CDR3 here is CASSLQGEYGYTF. The CDR3 DNA follows: TGTGCCAGCAGTTTACAGGGGGAGTATGGCTACACCTTC.

This clonotype was found a few times. A much larger clone lies one base from this, so it may be a read error. The chain couples TRBV29-1 to TRBJ2-7; the match to TRBD1 covers 8 bases. The V gene end was trimmed by 6 bases and the J gene end by 3 bases; junction bases not matched to a gene: 7. The germline CDR1 and CDR2 sequences are SQVTM and ANQGSEA. The CDR3 length is 13 residues. CDR3: CSVDPGQVYEQYF. The CDR3 region has the DNA TGCAGCGTCGACCCGGGACAGGTCTACGAGCAGTACTTC.

In its sample, this clonotype was seen many times. The genes are TRBV15 and TRBJ2-5; TRBD2 agrees at 9 bases. The CDR3 is 18 amino acids. Germline V gene data show CDR1 as LNHNV and CDR2 as YYDKDF (reference sequence). Germline trimming cut 0 bases from V and 1 base from J; bases unmatched to any gene: 9. The CDR3 bases are TGTGCCACCAGCAGAGATGTCGGTAGCGGGGGCTTCCAAGAGACCCAGTACTTC. Protein: CATSRDVGSGGFQETQYF.

The V call is TRBV24-1, the J call TRBJ1-5; weak D call: TRBD1 (5 bases). The V end lost 8 bases, the J end lost 3 bases, and 13 bases lay between the germline ends. The length of the CDR3 is 14 residues. CDR1 is KGHDR, CDR2 SFDVKD, per germline. CDR3 nucleotides: TGTGCCACCAACGCCAGACAGTACAATCAGCCCCAGCATTTT. Translated, it gives CATNARQYNQPQHF.